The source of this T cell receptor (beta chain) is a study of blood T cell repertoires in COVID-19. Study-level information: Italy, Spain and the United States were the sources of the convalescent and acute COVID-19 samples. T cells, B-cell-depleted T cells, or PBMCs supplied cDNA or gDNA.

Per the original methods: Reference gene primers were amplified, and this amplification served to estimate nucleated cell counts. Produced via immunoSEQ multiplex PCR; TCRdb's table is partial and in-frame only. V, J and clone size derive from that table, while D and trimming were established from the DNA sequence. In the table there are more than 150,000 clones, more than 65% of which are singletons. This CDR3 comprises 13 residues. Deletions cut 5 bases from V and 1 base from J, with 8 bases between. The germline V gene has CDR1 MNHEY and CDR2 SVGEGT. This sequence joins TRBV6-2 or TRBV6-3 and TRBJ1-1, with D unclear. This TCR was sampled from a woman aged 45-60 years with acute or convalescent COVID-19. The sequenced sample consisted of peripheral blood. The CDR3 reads CASSAPGNTEAFF. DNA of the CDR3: TGTGCCAGCAGTGCCCCGGGGAACACTGAAGCTTTCTTT.